The present entry profiles one T cell receptor beta chain with its context. The record originates from a study of blood T cell repertoires in COVID-19. Overall study: PBMCs, B-cell-depleted T cells, or T cells were the source of the cDNA or gDNA that made up the material.

V shed 6 bases and J 8 bases; nucleotides not matched to a gene: 3. Germline CDR1 and CDR2: WSHSY and SAAADI. The CDR3 loop spans 14 amino acids. Methods used by the authors: For nucleated cells, counts were estimated from reference gene primer amplification. Repertoires were generated with immunoSEQ multiplex PCR, while TCRdb's copy carries only in-frame clones and drops some. V, J and clone size derive from that table, while D and trimming were established from the DNA sequence. The sample has about 480,000 clones, about 88% seen once. Seattle participants joined during active infection and were tracked over time.

The sequence was obtained from a man younger than 35 with COVID-19, enrolled during active disease. The J gene is TRBJ2-1, the V gene TRBV10-2; TRBD2 matches at 14 bases. The specimen sequenced was peripheral blood. In DNA, the CDR3 is TGCGCCAGCAGCGGACTAGCGGGAGGCTATGAGCAGTTCTTC. Encoded protein: CASSGLAGGYEQFF.